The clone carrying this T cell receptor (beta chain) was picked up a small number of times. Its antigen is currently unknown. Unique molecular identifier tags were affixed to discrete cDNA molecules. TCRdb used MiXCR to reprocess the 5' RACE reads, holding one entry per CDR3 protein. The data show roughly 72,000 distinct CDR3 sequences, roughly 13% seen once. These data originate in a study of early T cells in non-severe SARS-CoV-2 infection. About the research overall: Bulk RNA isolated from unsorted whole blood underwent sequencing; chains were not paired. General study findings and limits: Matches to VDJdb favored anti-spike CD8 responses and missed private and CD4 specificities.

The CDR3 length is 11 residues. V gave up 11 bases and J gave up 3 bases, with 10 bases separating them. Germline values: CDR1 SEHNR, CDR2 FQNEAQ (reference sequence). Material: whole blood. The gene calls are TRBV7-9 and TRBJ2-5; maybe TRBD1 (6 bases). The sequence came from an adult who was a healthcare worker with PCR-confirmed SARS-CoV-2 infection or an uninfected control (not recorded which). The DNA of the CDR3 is TGTGCCTCCAGGGGAGAAGAGACCCAGTACTTC. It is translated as CASRGEETQYF.